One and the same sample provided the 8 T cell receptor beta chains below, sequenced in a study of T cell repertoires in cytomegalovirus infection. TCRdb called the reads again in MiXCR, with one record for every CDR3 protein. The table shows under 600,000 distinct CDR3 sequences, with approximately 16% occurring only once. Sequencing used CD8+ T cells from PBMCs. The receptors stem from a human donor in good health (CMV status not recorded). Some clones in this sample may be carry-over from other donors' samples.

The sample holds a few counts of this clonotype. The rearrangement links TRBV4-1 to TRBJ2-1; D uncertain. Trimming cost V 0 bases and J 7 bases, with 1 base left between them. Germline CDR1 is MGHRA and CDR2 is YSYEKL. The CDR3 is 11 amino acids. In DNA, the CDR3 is TGCGCCAGCAGCCAAGAGAATGAGCAGTTCTTC. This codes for CASSQENEQFF.

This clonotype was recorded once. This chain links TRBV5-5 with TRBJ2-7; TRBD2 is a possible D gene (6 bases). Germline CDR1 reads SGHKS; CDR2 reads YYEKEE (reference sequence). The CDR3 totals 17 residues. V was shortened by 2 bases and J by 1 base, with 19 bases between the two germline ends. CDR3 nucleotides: TGTGCCAGCAGCTTTGATCGGGAGTTCCTATCGTCCTACGAGCAGTACTTC. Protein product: CASSFDREFLSSYEQYF.

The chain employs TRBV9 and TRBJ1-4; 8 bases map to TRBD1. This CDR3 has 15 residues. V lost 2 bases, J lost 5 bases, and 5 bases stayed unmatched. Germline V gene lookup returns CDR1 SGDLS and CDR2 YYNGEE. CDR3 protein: CASSVSGQGNEKLFF. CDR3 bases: TGTGCCAGCAGCGTCTCAGGACAGGGAAATGAAAAACTGTTTTTT. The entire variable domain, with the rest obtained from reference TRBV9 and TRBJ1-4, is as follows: DSGVTQTPKHLITATGQRVTLRCSPRSGDLSVYWYQQSLDQGLQFLIQYYNGEERAKGNILERFSAQQFPDLHSELNLSSLELGDSALYFCASSVSGQGNEKLFFGSGTQLSVL.

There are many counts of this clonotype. The CDR3 DNA follows: TGTGCCAGCAGGCCCGGGAGACAAAGGGAAGATACGCAGTATTTT. As protein: CASRPGRQREDTQYF. The chain is built from TRBV6-1 and TRBJ2-3, with a weak D call TRBD2 (6 bases). In germline, CDR1 is MNHNS, CDR2 SASEGT. V was pared by 6 bases and J by 5 bases, with 18 bases between. The CDR3 is 15 amino acids.

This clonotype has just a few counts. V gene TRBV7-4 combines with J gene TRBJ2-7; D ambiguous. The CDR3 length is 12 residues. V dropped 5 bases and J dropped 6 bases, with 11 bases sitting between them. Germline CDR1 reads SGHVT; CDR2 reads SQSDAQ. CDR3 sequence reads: CASSAQFREQYF. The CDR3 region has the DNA TGTGCCAGCAGCGCCCAATTTCGCGAGCAGTACTTC.

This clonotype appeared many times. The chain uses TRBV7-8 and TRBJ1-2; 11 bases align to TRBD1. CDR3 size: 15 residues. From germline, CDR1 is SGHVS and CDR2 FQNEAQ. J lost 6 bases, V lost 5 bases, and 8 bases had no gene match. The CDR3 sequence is CASSQTDRGQDGYTF. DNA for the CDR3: TGTGCCAGCAGCCAAACGGACAGGGGGCAGGATGGCTACACCTTC.

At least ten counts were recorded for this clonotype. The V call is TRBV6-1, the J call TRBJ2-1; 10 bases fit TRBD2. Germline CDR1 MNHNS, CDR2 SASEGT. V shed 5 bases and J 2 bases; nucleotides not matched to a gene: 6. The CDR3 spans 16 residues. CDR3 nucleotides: TGTGCCAGCAGTCAGACTAGCGGGCGTACCTACAATGAGCAGTTCTTC. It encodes CASSQTSGRTYNEQFF.

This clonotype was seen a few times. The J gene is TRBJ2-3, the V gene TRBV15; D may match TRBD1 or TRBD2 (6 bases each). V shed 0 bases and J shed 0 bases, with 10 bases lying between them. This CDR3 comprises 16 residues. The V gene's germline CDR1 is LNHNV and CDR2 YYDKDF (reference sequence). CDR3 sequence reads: CATSRELGGSTDTQYF. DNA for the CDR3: TGTGCCACCAGCAGAGAACTAGGGGGGAGCACAGATACGCAGTATTTT.